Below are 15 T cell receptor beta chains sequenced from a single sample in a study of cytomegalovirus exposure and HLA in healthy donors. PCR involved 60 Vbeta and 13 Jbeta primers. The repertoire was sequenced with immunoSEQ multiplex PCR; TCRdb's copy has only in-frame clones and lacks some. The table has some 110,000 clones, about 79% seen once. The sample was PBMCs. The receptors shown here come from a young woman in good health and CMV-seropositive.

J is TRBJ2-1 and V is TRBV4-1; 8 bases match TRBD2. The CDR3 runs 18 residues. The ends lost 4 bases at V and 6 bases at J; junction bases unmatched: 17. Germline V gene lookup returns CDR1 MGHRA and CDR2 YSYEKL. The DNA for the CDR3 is TGCGCCAGCAGCCGAGGACTAGCTGGTGTGGGGGTGGCCAATGAGCAGTTCTTC. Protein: CASSRGLAGVGVANEQFF.

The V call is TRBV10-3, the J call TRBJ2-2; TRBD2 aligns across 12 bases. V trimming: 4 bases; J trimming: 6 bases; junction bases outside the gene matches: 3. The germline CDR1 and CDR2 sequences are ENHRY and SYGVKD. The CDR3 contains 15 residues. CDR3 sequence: CAISASGRDSGELFF. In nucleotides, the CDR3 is TGTGCCATCAGTGCTAGCGGGAGGGATTCCGGGGAGCTGTTTTTT.

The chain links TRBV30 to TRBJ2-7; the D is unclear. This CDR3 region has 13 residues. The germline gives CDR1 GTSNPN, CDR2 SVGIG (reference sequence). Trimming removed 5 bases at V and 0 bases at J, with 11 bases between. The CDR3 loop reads CAWGMESSYEQYF. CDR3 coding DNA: TGTGCCTGGGGAATGGAGAGCTCCTACGAGCAGTACTTC.

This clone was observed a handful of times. The CDR3 protein is CSSRSGQLGRGFTEAFF. The CDR3 DNA sequence: TGTTCTAGCAGATCGGGACAGCTTGGGAGAGGTTTCACTGAAGCTTTCTTT. The V call is TRBV7-9, the J call TRBJ1-1; 7 nucleotides align to TRBD1. The CDR3 extends over 17 amino acids. CDR1 and CDR2 (germline): SEHNR, FQNEAQ (reference sequence).

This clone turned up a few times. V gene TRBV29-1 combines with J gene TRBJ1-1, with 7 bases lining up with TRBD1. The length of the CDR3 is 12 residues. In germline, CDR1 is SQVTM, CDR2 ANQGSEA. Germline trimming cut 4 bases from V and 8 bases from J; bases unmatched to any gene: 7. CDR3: CSVVPRGTEAFF. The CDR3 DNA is TGCAGCGTTGTCCCCAGGGGGACCGAAGCTTTCTTT.

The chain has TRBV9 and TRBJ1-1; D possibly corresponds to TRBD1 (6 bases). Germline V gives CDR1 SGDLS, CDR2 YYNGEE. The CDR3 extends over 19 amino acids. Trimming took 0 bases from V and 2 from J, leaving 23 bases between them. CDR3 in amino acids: CASSVVSGGAGYGNTEAFF. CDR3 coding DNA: TGTGCCAGCAGCGTAGTATCGGGGGGCGCTGGGTATGGAAACACTGAAGCTTTCTTT.

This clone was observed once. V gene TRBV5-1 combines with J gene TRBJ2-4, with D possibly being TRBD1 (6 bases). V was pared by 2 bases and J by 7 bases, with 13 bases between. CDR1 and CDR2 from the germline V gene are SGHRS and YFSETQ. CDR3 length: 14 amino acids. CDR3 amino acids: CASSLSGVGNIQYF. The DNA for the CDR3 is TGCGCCAGCAGCTTATCAGGGGTGGGGAACATTCAGTACTTC.

CDR3 nucleotides: TGTGCCAGCAGCTATATCACTGAAGCTTTCTTT. It is translated as CASSYITEAFF. This rearrangement joins TRBV7-9 to TRBJ1-1; D is unclear. Trimming pared 4 bases from V and 4 bases from J, leaving 4 bases between. CDR1 is SEHNR, CDR2 FQNEAQ, per germline (reference sequence). There are 11 residues in the CDR3.

The CDR3 loop is CATSPGSDSSYEQYF. In DNA form, the CDR3 reads TGTGCCACCAGCCCCGGGTCAGATTCCTCCTACGAGCAGTACTTC. V is TRBV15 and J is TRBJ2-5; D unclear. The DNA end is a closer match to TRBJ2-7, so the J assignment may be wrong. Germline lookup yields CDR1 LNHNV and CDR2 YYDKDF (reference sequence). This CDR3 is 15 amino acids long.

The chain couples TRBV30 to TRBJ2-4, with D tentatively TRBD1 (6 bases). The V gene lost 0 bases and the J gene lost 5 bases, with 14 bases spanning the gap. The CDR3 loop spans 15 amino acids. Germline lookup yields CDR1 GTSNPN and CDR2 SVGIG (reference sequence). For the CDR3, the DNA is TGTGCCTGGAGTGTGGGGTTGGGGGCCCAAAACATTCAGTACTTC. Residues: CAWSVGLGAQNIQYF.

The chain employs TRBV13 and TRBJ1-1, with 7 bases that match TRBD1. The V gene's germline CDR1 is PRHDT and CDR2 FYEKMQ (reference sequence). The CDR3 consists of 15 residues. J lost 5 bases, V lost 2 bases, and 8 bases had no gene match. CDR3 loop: CASSLRQGVWTEAFF. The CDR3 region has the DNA TGTGCCAGCAGCTTAAGGCAGGGGGTTTGGACTGAAGCTTTCTTT.

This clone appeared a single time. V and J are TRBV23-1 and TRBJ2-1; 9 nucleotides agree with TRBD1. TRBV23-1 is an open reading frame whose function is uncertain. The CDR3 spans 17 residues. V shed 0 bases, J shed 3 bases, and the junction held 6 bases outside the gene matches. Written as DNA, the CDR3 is TGCGCCAGCAGTCAATCGGGGACAGGGTCGTACTACAATGAGCAGTTCTTC. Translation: CASSQSGTGSYYNEQFF.

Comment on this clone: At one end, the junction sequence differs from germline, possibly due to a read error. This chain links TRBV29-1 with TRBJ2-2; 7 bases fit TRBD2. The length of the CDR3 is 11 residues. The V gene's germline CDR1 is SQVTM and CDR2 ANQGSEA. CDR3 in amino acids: CSVGRGGGLFF. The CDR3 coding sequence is TGCAGCGTTGGGCGGGGCGGGGGGCTGTTTTTT.

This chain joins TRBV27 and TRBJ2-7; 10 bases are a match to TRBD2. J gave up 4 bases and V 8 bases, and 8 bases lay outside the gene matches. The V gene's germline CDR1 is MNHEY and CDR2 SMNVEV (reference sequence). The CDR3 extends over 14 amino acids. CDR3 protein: CASQRAGGPYEQYF. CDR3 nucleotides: TGTGCCAGCCAGAGAGCGGGAGGGCCTTACGAGCAGTACTTC.

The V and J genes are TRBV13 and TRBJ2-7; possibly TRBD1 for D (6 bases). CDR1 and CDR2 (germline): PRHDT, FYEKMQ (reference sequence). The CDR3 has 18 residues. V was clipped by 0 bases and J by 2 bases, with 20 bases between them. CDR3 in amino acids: CASSLGLSRGHTTYEQYF. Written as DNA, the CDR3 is TGTGCCAGCAGCTTAGGCCTCTCCAGGGGACACACAACCTACGAGCAGTACTTC.